What follows are 9 T cell receptor beta chains derived from one specimen sequenced in a study of CD8+CD57+ T cells in acquired aplastic anemia. Genomic DNA, serving as template, underwent TCR beta VDJ and CDR3 profiling. One entry per CDR3 protein, called by TCRdb with MiXCR from the reads. The sample lists 200,000 to 250,000 distinct CDR3 sequences; around 32% were seen once. Sequencing was performed on sorted CD4+, CD8+, or CD8+CD57+ T cells (not recorded which) from PBMCs. The source of these receptors is a human donor in good health, serving as a control.

This clonotype came up a few times. This rearrangement joins TRBV11-2 to TRBJ1-1; TRBD1 matches 10 bases. The length of the CDR3 is 13 residues. In germline, CDR1 is SGHAT, CDR2 FQNNGV. Trimming took 5 bases from V and 10 from J; bases not matched to a gene: 7. CDR3 in DNA: TGTGCCAGCAGCAAGGGACAGGGGTTGGTAGCTTTCTTT. Encoded protein: CASSKGQGLVAFF.

Many counts were recorded for this clonotype. The CDR3 DNA reads TGTGCCAGCAGAACCGCAGGGGTGAGCACAGATACGCAGTATTTT. Translation gives CASRTAGVSTDTQYF. The chain carries TRBV2 and TRBJ2-3; perhaps TRBD1 as D (6 bases). Germline V lookup: CDR1 SNHLY, CDR2 FYNNEI. The germline V and J ends were trimmed by 6 bases and 0 bases, with 13 bases remaining between them. CDR3 length equals 15 residues.

The rearrangement uses TRBV30 and TRBJ1-2, with a tentative D call TRBD1 (5 bases). Germline values: CDR1 GTSNPN, CDR2 SVGIG (reference sequence). The CDR3 loop spans 11 amino acids. V lost 5 bases and J 8 bases, leaving 12 bases between the germline ends. CDR3 bases: TGTGCCTGGCAAGGGGCTAGCGGCTACACCTTC. Translating it yields CAWQGASGYTF.

The chain employs TRBV2 and TRBJ2-7, with 12 bases aligning to TRBD1. With 8 bases clipped from V and 6 bases from J, the junction kept 5 bases outside the gene matches. The CDR3 sequence is 13 residues long. Per germline, CDR1 SNHLY and CDR2 FYNNEI. CDR3 protein: CASRDRGPVEQYF. CDR3 nucleotides: TGTGCCAGCCGGGACAGGGGGCCGGTCGAGCAGTACTTC.

The V gene is TRBV3-1, the J gene TRBJ2-1, with TRBD2 matching over 7 bases. This CDR3 is 16 amino acids long. Trimming cost V 0 bases and J 8 bases; bases outside gene matches: 10. Germline CDR1 and CDR2: LGHDT and YNNKEL (reference sequence). CDR3 amino acids: CASSQDRGGSPHEQFF. The CDR3 DNA follows: TGTGCCAGCAGCCAAGATCGGGGCGGGAGTCCCCATGAGCAGTTCTTC.

A few counts support this clonotype. The chain employs TRBV5-1 and TRBJ2-3, with 10 bases that match TRBD2. Looked up from germline, CDR1 is SGHRS and CDR2 is YFSETQ. CDR3 size: 16 residues. Unmatched junction bases numbered 8, after V lost 4 bases and J lost 3 bases. This CDR3 is CASSRTSGLWTDTQYF. The CDR3 region has the DNA TGCGCCAGCAGCCGGACTAGCGGTCTTTGGACAGATACGCAGTATTTT.

The rearrangement joins TRBV7-3 to TRBJ2-1, with TRBD2 matching 14 bases. The CDR3 consists of 16 residues. Germline V gene lookup returns CDR1 SGHTA and CDR2 FQGTGA. With V trimmed by 0 bases and J by 8 bases, 3 bases remained unmatched. The CDR3 loop is CASSLTGLAGAHEQFF. CDR3 nucleotides: TGTGCCAGCAGCTTAACGGGACTAGCGGGAGCCCATGAGCAGTTCTTC.

In its sample, this clonotype was seen many times. The chain recombines TRBV29-1 with TRBJ1-1; possible D gene TRBD1, 5 bases. V shed 7 bases and J shed 1 base, with 16 bases lying between them. This CDR3 contains 14 residues. Germline-derived CDR1 and CDR2 are SQVTM and ANQGSEA. The CDR3 nucleotides read TGCAGCGCCGGCCGGGGGACGGCGAACACTGAAGCTTTCTTT. Translated, it gives CSAGRGTANTEAFF. The complete variable domain, with remaining parts taken from reference TRBV29-1 and TRBJ1-1, reads SAVISQKPSRDICQRGTSLTIQCQVDSQVTMMFWYRQQPGQSLTLIATANQGSEATYESGFVIDKFPISRPNLTFSTLTVSNMSPEDSSIYLCSAGRGTANTEAFFGQGTRLTVV.

V and J are TRBV6-1 and TRBJ2-5; TRBD1 is a possible D gene (5 bases). In germline, CDR1 is MNHNS, CDR2 SASEGT. V lost 8 bases to trimming and J lost 0 bases, with 16 bases between them. The CDR3 spans 15 residues. CDR3 in amino acids: CASRRRAGHQETQYF. The CDR3 DNA sequence: TGTGCCAGCCGTCGGCGCGCAGGGCACCAAGAGACCCAGTACTTC.